Following are 20 T cell receptor beta chains from one sample sequenced in a study of CXCR3-negative and CXCR3-positive naive CD8 T cells. Study outcomes and limitations: Against CXCR3-negative naive cells, CXCR3-positive naive cells showed more hydrophobic TRB CDR3s.

All TRB cDNA libraries came from 5' RACE performed with UMI labels. TCRdb reworked the 5' RACE reads into one entry per CDR3 protein, no DNA. The sample table includes 140,000 to 150,000 distinct CDR3 sequences. The antigens for these receptors are not known. The specimen was naive CXCR3+ CD8+ T cells from blood. The subset is: CD45RO-CCR7+CD27+CD95- naive CD8+ T cells expressing CXCR3 (TNR3+). The receptors derive from a human donor in good health. Some clones in this sample may be carry-over from other donors' samples.

This chain joins TRBV27 and TRBJ2-7; TCRdb designates TRBD1, a call that cannot be tested without DNA. The CDR3 has 14 amino acids. From germline, CDR1 is MNHEY and CDR2 SMNVEV (reference sequence). CDR3 loop: CASSLRGDTYEQYF.

V and J are TRBV29-1 and TRBJ2-5; TCRdb picks TRBD2, but there is no DNA to check that call. Germline CDR1 SQVTM, CDR2 ANQGSEA. This CDR3 comprises 13 residues. The CDR3 loop reads CSVDSGVRETQYF.

The chain recombines TRBV13 with TRBJ2-1; there is no DNA to check the TCRdb D call of TRBD1. Germline-derived CDR1 and CDR2 are PRHDT and FYEKMQ (reference sequence). The CDR3 runs 15 residues. The CDR3 loop is CASSLEGQGYNEQFF.

The chain uses TRBV19 and TRBJ2-2; TCRdb calls TRBD2, which cannot be checked without DNA. The CDR3 covers 14 residues. CDR1 and CDR2 from the germline V gene are LNHDA and SQIVND (reference sequence). The CDR3 protein is CASTIRRESGELFF.

This CDR3 is CASAWQNNQPQHF. This chain uses TRBV12-3 or TRBV12-4 with TRBJ1-5. The CDR3 totals 13 residues.

The J gene is TRBJ2-7, the V gene TRBV29-1; TCRdb's D call of TRBD1 is untestable without DNA. CDR1 and CDR2 from the germline V gene are SQVTM and ANQGSEA. The CDR3 length is 16 residues. CDR3 sequence reads: CSVEDRGTGGPDEQYF.

The rearrangement links TRBV6-5 to TRBJ2-3; the TRBD2 assignment by TCRdb is unverifiable without DNA. CDR3 size: 15 residues. CDR1 is MNHEY, CDR2 SVGAGI, per germline. CDR3 residues: CASSATGTSGDTQYF.

The chain has TRBV6-2 or TRBV6-3 and TRBJ2-3. CDR3 size: 14 residues. The germline V gene has CDR1 MNHEY and CDR2 SVGEGT. The CDR3: CASSYDPGTDTQYF.

The CDR3 spells CASSLGTSGRAPYNEQFF. V and J are TRBV5-1 and TRBJ2-1; TCRdb's D call of TRBD2 is untestable without DNA. The CDR3 is made up of 18 amino acids. The germline CDR1 and CDR2 sequences are SGHRS and YFSETQ.

The gene calls are TRBV28 and TRBJ2-3; TCRdb returns TRBD1, unconfirmable since there is no DNA. There are 17 residues in the CDR3. Germline V gene sequence: CDR1 MDHEN, CDR2 SYDVKM. The CDR3 loop is CASSLEGGERFTDTQYF.

The chain joins TRBV9 to TRBJ1-5; TCRdb gives TRBD1 as the D gene, but with no DNA this cannot be confirmed. Germline lookup yields CDR1 SGDLS and CDR2 YYNGEE. The CDR3 spans 15 residues. CDR3 residues: CASSVDDRRNQPQHF. Full variable domain (outside the CDR3, taken from reference TRBV9 and TRBJ1-5): DSGVTQTPKHLITATGQRVTLRCSPRSGDLSVYWYQQSLDQGLQFLIQYYNGEERAKGNILERFSAQQFPDLHSELNLSSLELGDSALYFCASSVDDRRNQPQHFGDGTRLSIL.

The genes are TRBV25-1 and TRBJ2-7. The CDR3 runs 11 residues. CDR1 and CDR2 (germline): MGHDK, SYGVNS. This CDR3 is CATGTFYEQYF.

This CDR3 reads CASSFLVGTGELFF. The chain recombines TRBV12-3 or TRBV12-4 with TRBJ2-2; TCRdb's D call of TRBD2 is untestable without DNA. The CDR3 runs 14 residues.

J is TRBJ1-5 and V is TRBV6-5. CDR3 length: 13 residues. CDR1 and CDR2 from the germline V gene are MNHEY and SVGAGI. The CDR3 reads CATSGPGNQPQHF.

The chain joins TRBV5-1 to TRBJ1-5; TCRdb calls TRBD1, which cannot be checked without DNA. Germline V gene data show CDR1 as SGHRS and CDR2 as YFSETQ. This CDR3 has 16 amino acids. The CDR3 spells CASSLFRENSNQPQHF.

The chain uses TRBV6-1 and TRBJ2-7; absent DNA, TCRdb's TRBD1 call cannot be checked. Per germline, CDR1 MNHNS and CDR2 SASEGT. This CDR3 region has 16 residues. The CDR3 loop is CASSELPYQGAGEQYF.

This chain connects TRBV25-1 to TRBJ1-4. The CDR3 is 15 amino acids. CDR1 is MGHDK and CDR2 is SYGVNS in the germline V gene. CDR3 region: CASSASWIVNEKLFF.

The chain employs TRBV5-1 and TRBJ1-2; TCRdb picks TRBD1, but there is no DNA to check that call. Germline V gene data show CDR1 as SGHRS and CDR2 as YFSETQ. The CDR3 covers 15 residues. CDR3 in amino acids: CASSIWTGGASGYTF.

The chain has TRBV29-1 and TRBJ2-7; with no DNA, the TCRdb D assignment of TRBD1 cannot be verified. The CDR3 consists of 13 residues. Germline CDR1 is SQVTM and CDR2 is ANQGSEA. CDR3 protein: CSVEGVEGYEQYF.

The rearrangement links TRBV7-2 to TRBJ1-3. The CDR3 has 16 residues. CDR1 is SGHTA and CDR2 is FQGNSA in the germline V gene. CDR3 residues: CASSLEDGPSGNTIYF.